This TCR beta chain was captured by sequencing in a study of blood T cell repertoires in COVID-19. Study-level information: Specimens from acute and convalescent COVID-19 originated in the United States, Italy and Spain. Nucleic acid was either cDNA or gDNA, and it came from T cells, B-cell-depleted T cells, or PBMCs.

Trimming pared 4 bases from V and 7 bases from J, leaving 19 bases between. CDR3 size: 15 residues. Germline V CDR1 and CDR2: SGHTA, FQGNSA. Original methodology: The assay estimated nucleated cells by amplifying reference gene primers. Sequencing was performed with immunoSEQ multiplex PCR; in TCRdb, only in-frame clones are kept and a portion is missing. That table gives V, J and clone size, and the DNA gave D and trimming. Among under 100,000 clones listed, around four fifths were seen once. The origin of this receptor is a woman aged 55-70 years with acute or convalescent COVID-19. The chain joins TRBV7-2 to TRBJ1-2; D possibly corresponds to TRBD1 (5 bases). The sample consisted of peripheral blood. Here the CDR3 reads CASSSPRSGTAGYTF. CDR3 bases: TGTGCCAGCAGCTCCCCTAGGTCGGGGACTGCTGGCTACACCTTC.